The entry that follows covers one T cell receptor beta chain sequence. Its antigen is currently unknown. Trimming stripped 4 bases from V and 1 base from J, with 14 bases between. CDR1 is SGHRS, CDR2 YFSETQ, per germline. CDR3 size: 15 residues. Only Caucasian adults living in Nashville, Tennessee made up the donor group. The sample comes from a study of shared clonotypes between healthy human individuals. Assay used: immunoSEQ multiplex PCR; TCRdb lists only in-frame clones, some missing. The table includes about 1.4 million clones, approximately 97% detected once. General study findings and limits: Naive subsets tended to show greater estimated richness than memory subsets. The authors sampled blood alone, and tissue repertoires likely differ. Around 5% was the fraction of naive CD4 clonotypes found shared across several donors.

J is TRBJ1-2 and V is TRBV5-1, with D possibly matching TRBD1 (5 bases). The clonotype comes from a man aged 25-45 years in good health. Material for sequencing was naive CD4+ T cells sorted from blood. The subset is: CD45RA+ positively selected. CDR3 sequence reads: CASSPGTPLNYGYTF. The CDR3 DNA reads TGCGCCAGCAGCCCAGGGACCCCTCTTAACTATGGCTACACCTTC.